Below are 2 T cell receptor beta chains sequenced from a single sample in a study of T cell responses to AZD1222 COVID-19 vaccine. TCRdb's table, derived via immunoSEQ multiplex PCR, lists solely in-frame clones and lacks some. This sample has around 150,000 clones, with about 90% found just once. The sample was peripheral blood, taken 28 days after the second AZD1222 dose. Receptors originate from an adult who received the AZD1222 COVID-19 vaccine.

This clone is a singleton in its sample. This chain uses TRBV21-1 with TRBJ1-5; the DNA was not used to check the table's D call, TRBD1. TRBV21-1 is a recognized pseudogene. This CDR3 region has 15 residues. CDR3 DNA sequence: TGTGCCAGCAGAGACAGGGTGTATAGCAATCAGCCCCAGCATTTT. Residues: CASRDRVYSNQPQHF.

V gene TRBV2 combines with J gene TRBJ1-2; no firm D call. The V and J ends lost 4 bases and 6 bases respectively, with 15 bases between them. This CDR3 has 14 residues. The V gene's germline CDR1 is SNHLY and CDR2 FYNNEI. The CDR3 DNA follows: TGTGCCAGCAGTGTTGGGGAGATGGGAAATGGCTACACCTTC. It translates to CASSVGEMGNGYTF.